The next 32 T cell receptor beta chains were all read from a single sample in a study of post-analysis software for immune sequencing data. Antigens for these TCRs are unknown. General study findings and limits: Patients had higher frequencies than controls of a handful of TRBV segments, including TRBV5-6, TRBV5-1 and TRBV20-1.

Unique molecular identifiers tagged the TCR beta cDNA libraries. TCRdb processed the PCR reads anew with MiXCR; each CDR3 protein has one entry. The sample holds 600,000 to 700,000 distinct CDR3 sequences, 55% to 70% seen once. Specimen: blood. These receptors came from a girl aged 2 to 10 with multiple sclerosis.

This chain connects TRBV11-3 to TRBJ2-3; 8 bases line up with TRBD2. The CDR3 runs 15 residues. Per germline, CDR1 SGHNT and CDR2 YENEEA. V lost 1 base and J lost 4; bases outside the gene matches: 4. CDR3 DNA: TGTGCCAGCAGCTTAGGCGCGGGAGGTGCAGATACGCAGTATTTT. Translation gives CASSLGAGGADTQYF.

The chain couples TRBV4-2 to TRBJ1-5, with a tentative D call TRBD1 (5 bases). Germline CDR1 is LGHNA and CDR2 is YNFKEQ. The CDR3 totals 15 residues. V lost 0 bases and J lost 3, with 9 bases in between. The DNA for the CDR3 is TGTGCCAGCAGCCAAGAAGGGACGGTCAATCAGCCCCAGCATTTT. Translating it yields CASSQEGTVNQPQHF.

V usage is TRBV20-1 and J usage is TRBJ1-6; D not certain. Germline assignment: CDR1 DFQATT and CDR2 SNEGSKA (reference sequence). The germline V and J ends were trimmed by 0 bases and 2 bases, with 11 bases remaining between them. The CDR3 runs to 16 residues. DNA for the CDR3: TGCAGTGCTAGAGAAGACCGGGCCGCCTATAATTCACCCCTCCACTTT. This sequence encodes CSAREDRAAYNSPLHF.

This clonotype showed up just a few times. V is TRBV12-3 or TRBV12-4 and J is TRBJ2-4; tentatively, D is TRBD2 (6 bases). V shed 5 bases and J shed 12 bases, with 14 bases lying between them. The CDR3 has 12 amino acids. The DNA for the CDR3 is TGTGCCAGCAGTGGCCCCGGGGGTGATCAGTACTTC. It yields the protein CASSGPGGDQYF.

In its sample, this clonotype was seen a few times. The V gene is TRBV29-1, the J gene TRBJ2-3; D gene uncertain. This CDR3 has 12 residues. Trimming removed 1 base at V and 8 bases at J, with 10 bases between. Germline lookup yields CDR1 SQVTM and CDR2 ANQGSEA. The CDR3 region has the DNA TGCAGCGTTGAAGGCCTGTCACCTACGCAGTATTTT. As protein: CSVEGLSPTQYF.

There are a few counts of this clonotype. The chain employs TRBV21-1 and TRBJ2-7; the table's D call, TRBD1, has no DNA check behind it. TRBV21-1 is flagged as a pseudogene. CDR3 length: 12 amino acids. The CDR3 sequence: CASSKRQDEQYF. CDR3 in DNA: TGTGCCAGCAGCAAAAGACAGGACGAGCAGTACTTC.

The chain combines TRBV7-9 with TRBJ2-5, with D hard to call. Germline V CDR1 and CDR2: SEHNR, FQNEAQ (reference sequence). There are 12 residues in the CDR3. Trimming removed 8 bases from V and 1 base from J, with 8 bases in between. The CDR3 loop reads CASHSLQETQYF. The DNA for the CDR3 is TGTGCCAGCCACAGCCTCCAAGAGACCCAGTACTTC.

The chain joins TRBV4-1 to TRBJ2-5; tentatively, D is TRBD1 (5 bases). Trimming shortened V by 0 bases and J by 2 bases, and 10 bases separated the two germline ends. CDR1 and CDR2 (germline): MGHRA, YSYEKL. The CDR3 is 15 residues long. The CDR3 sequence is CASSQDGAGQETQYF. DNA for the CDR3: TGCGCCAGCAGCCAAGATGGGGCAGGGCAAGAGACCCAGTACTTC.

This rearrangement joins TRBV20-1 to TRBJ2-3; D unresolved. This CDR3 has 12 amino acids. CDR1 DFQATT and CDR2 SNEGSKA come from the germline V gene (reference sequence). The germline V and J ends were trimmed by 6 bases and 3 bases, with 10 bases remaining between them. The CDR3 DNA reads as TGCAGTGCCGTATGGTTTACAGATACGCAGTATTTT. It encodes CSAVWFTDTQYF.

This rearrangement joins TRBV11-3 to TRBJ2-2, with D tentatively TRBD2 (5 bases). The CDR3 runs 13 residues. The germline gives CDR1 SGHNT, CDR2 YENEEA. V lost 3 bases and J lost 4, with 6 bases in between. Here the CDR3 reads CASSFEGTGELFF. DNA for the CDR3: TGTGCCAGCAGCTTTGAGGGCACCGGGGAGCTGTTTTTT.

This rearrangement joins TRBV12-3 or TRBV12-4 to TRBJ1-6, with 8 positions matching TRBD1. J was trimmed by 2 bases and V by 6 bases; bases with no gene match: 6. CDR3 size: 16 residues. The CDR3: CASSPDRGPYNSPLHF. CDR3 DNA sequence: TGTGCCAGCAGCCCCGACAGGGGTCCCTATAATTCACCCCTCCACTTT.

This chain uses TRBV6-6 with TRBJ1-1, with D unresolved. CDR1 and CDR2 from the germline V gene are MNHNY and SVGAGI (reference sequence). This CDR3 spans 15 amino acids. With 5 bases removed from V and 1 base from J, the gap between germline ends came to 14 bases. CDR3 loop: CASSPRTVRNTEAFF. DNA of the CDR3: TGTGCCAGCAGTCCTCGGACCGTACGGAACACTGAAGCTTTCTTT.

The chain links TRBV9 to TRBJ2-5; TRBD1 is a possible D gene (6 bases). V lost 2 bases to trimming and J lost 1 base, with 15 bases between them. Germline loops: CDR1 SGDLS, CDR2 YYNGEE. This CDR3 has 16 amino acids. Written as DNA, the CDR3 is TGTGCCAGCAGCGTCTCAGGGGCCCTCGTCCAAGAGACCCAGTACTTC. It is translated as CASSVSGALVQETQYF.

The chain uses TRBV6-4 and TRBJ2-6, with D hard to call. The ends were cut back, 6 bases at V and 3 bases at J, with 6 bases in the middle. Germline CDR1 is MRHNA and CDR2 is SNTAGT. The CDR3 totals 13 residues. The CDR3 DNA reads as TGTGCCAGCAGCGGGTATGGGGCCAACGTCCTGACTTTC. It is translated as CASSGYGANVLTF.

In its sample, this clonotype was seen a few times. The chain combines TRBV6-6 with TRBJ2-3, with no clear D. The CDR3 is 17 residues long. Germline V gene data show CDR1 as MNHNY and CDR2 as SVGAGI (reference sequence). Trimming stripped 6 bases from V and 0 bases from J, with 19 bases between. The CDR3 protein is CASSVRASLGSTDTQYF. For the CDR3, the DNA is TGTGCCAGCAGCGTACGGGCTTCTTTGGGTAGCACAGATACGCAGTATTTT.

The chain links TRBV20-1 to TRBJ2-7; TRBD2 aligns across 8 bases. This CDR3 region has 13 residues. Per germline, CDR1 DFQATT and CDR2 SNEGSKA (reference sequence). After removal of 5 bases from V and 5 bases from J, the junction contained 8 bases not matched to a gene. CDR3 bases: TGCAGTGCTGGCTGGGGCGGGAGGAACGAGCAGTACTTC. Its translation is CSAGWGGRNEQYF.

V is TRBV6-6 and J is TRBJ2-5, with D possibly TRBD2 on 5 matching bases. Per germline, CDR1 MNHNY and CDR2 SVGAGI (reference sequence). This CDR3 comprises 11 residues. V dropped 4 bases and J dropped 11 bases, with 11 bases sitting between them. CDR3 nucleotides: TGTGCCAGCAGTTGGGAGAATGAGCAGTACTTC. Amino acids: CASSWENEQYF.

The chain employs TRBV7-2 and TRBJ1-2; 7 bases align to TRBD1. The CDR3 has 13 residues. With V trimmed by 5 bases and J by 7 bases, 7 bases remained unmatched. CDR1 SGHTA and CDR2 FQGNSA come from the germline V gene. CDR3 sequence (DNA): TGTGCCAGCAGCCGGCCAGGGGGGTTTGGCTACACCTTC. Translation gives CASSRPGGFGYTF.

The chain is built from TRBV12-3 or TRBV12-4 and TRBJ1-5; no firm D call. CDR3 length: 12 amino acids. V was cut by 5 bases and J by 5 bases, with 7 bases left in between. The CDR3 loop is CASSPQDQPQHF. The CDR3 DNA reads TGTGCCAGCAGTCCCCAGGATCAGCCCCAGCATTTT.

Here the CDR3 DNA reads TGCGCCAGCTCACAAACCATCTCTGGGGCCAACGTCCTGACTTTC. It encodes CASSQTISGANVLTF. This chain links TRBV5-1 with TRBJ2-6; D remains unclear. This CDR3 has 15 amino acids. V shed 7 bases and J shed 0 bases, with 11 bases lying between them. Germline V gives CDR1 SGHRS, CDR2 YFSETQ.

This clonotype has a single count. V and J are TRBV6-1 and TRBJ2-3, with D maybe TRBD1 (6 bases). This CDR3 has 20 residues. Germline V gives CDR1 MNHNS, CDR2 SASEGT. Between the trimmed V and J ends, which lost 5 bases and 2 bases, there was a span of 29 bases. CDR3: CASSSPSFGQILPLTDTQYF. CDR3 in DNA: TGTGCCAGCAGTAGTCCGTCCTTCGGACAGATCCTTCCACTCACAGATACGCAGTATTTT.

V and J are TRBV4-1 and TRBJ2-7; maybe TRBD2 (7 bases). Germline CDR1 and CDR2: MGHRA and YSYEKL. The CDR3 has 15 amino acids. V was pared by 0 bases and J by 0 bases, with 9 bases between. CDR3 protein: CASSQEGGASYEQYF. The CDR3 DNA reads TGCGCCAGCAGCCAAGAGGGGGGGGCCTCCTACGAGCAGTACTTC.

V is TRBV20-1 and J is TRBJ2-3; D remains unclear. V dropped 2 bases and J dropped 0 bases, with 12 bases sitting between them. The CDR3 has 15 amino acids. Germline-derived CDR1 and CDR2 are DFQATT and SNEGSKA (reference sequence). The CDR3 loop reads CSARPSSSSTDTQYF. Written as DNA, the CDR3 is TGCAGTGCTAGACCCAGCTCTTCTAGCACAGATACGCAGTATTTT.

CDR3 coding DNA: TGCAGCATCTTGGGGGCAGGGGATGAAGAGACCCAGTACTTC. Amino acids: CSILGAGDEETQYF. This rearrangement joins TRBV29-1 to TRBJ2-5; tentatively, D is TRBD1 (6 bases). CDR3 length: 14 amino acids. The V gene's germline CDR1 is SQVTM and CDR2 ANQGSEA. V lost 8 bases and J 3 bases, leaving 19 bases between the germline ends. Full variable domain (missing parts from reference TRBV29-1 and TRBJ2-5): SAVISQKPSRDICQRGTSLTIQCQVDSQVTMMFWYRQQPGQSLTLIATANQGSEATYESGFVIDKFPISRPNLTFSTLTVSNMSPEDSSIYLCSILGAGDEETQYFGPGTRLLVL.

A single count supports this clonotype. A much larger clone lies a single base off, so this may be a read error. The chain has TRBV7-3 and TRBJ2-3, with no clear D. The CDR3 is made up of 9 amino acids. Germline-derived CDR1 and CDR2 are SGHTA and FQGTGA. CDR3 nucleotides: TGTTCCAGCAGCCCCGCGCAGTATTTT. Translated, it gives CSSSPAQYF.

The chain couples TRBV5-1 to TRBJ2-2, with D hard to call. V was clipped by 3 bases and J by 7 bases, with 10 bases between them. CDR1 is SGHRS and CDR2 is YFSETQ in the germline V gene. The CDR3 runs to 13 residues. CDR3 sequence reads: CASSSDLGGELFF. The CDR3 region has the DNA TGCGCCAGCAGCTCCGACTTGGGCGGGGAGCTGTTTTTT.

The chain joins TRBV12-5 to TRBJ2-3; possibly TRBD2 for D (6 bases). The germline V and J ends were trimmed by 11 bases and 5 bases, with 20 bases remaining between them. The CDR3 sequence is 14 residues long. Germline CDR1 reads LGHNT; CDR2 reads FRNRAP. Written as DNA, the CDR3 is TGTGCTGGAGGGCAGGTCGGGAAACTAGATACGCAGTATTTT. As protein: CAGGQVGKLDTQYF.

In its sample, this clonotype was seen a few times. The chain carries TRBV6-5 and TRBJ2-7; no reliable D call. Germline V gene sequence: CDR1 MNHEY, CDR2 SVGAGI. V lost 6 bases, J lost 3 bases, and 18 bases lay in between. The CDR3 is made up of 15 amino acids. CDR3 amino acids: CASRQDGSELYEQYF. The CDR3 nucleotides are TGTGCCAGCAGGCAGGACGGGTCCGAGCTCTACGAGCAGTACTTC.

The chain combines TRBV29-1 with TRBJ2-1; weak D call: TRBD1 (5 bases). CDR1 is SQVTM, CDR2 ANQGSEA, per germline. V was shortened by 6 bases and J by 3 bases, with 15 bases between the two germline ends. The CDR3 has 14 residues. CDR3 region: CSVTQGTGYNEQFF. The CDR3 nucleotides read TGCAGCGTCACTCAGGGAACCGGCTACAATGAGCAGTTCTTC.

V usage is TRBV5-1 and J usage is TRBJ2-7; D not certain. Per germline, CDR1 SGHRS and CDR2 YFSETQ. The CDR3 is 15 residues long. V lost 0 bases and J 3 bases, leaving 13 bases between the germline ends. CDR3 sequence reads: CASSLDRTSGYEQYF. The CDR3 DNA reads as TGCGCCAGCAGCTTGGATCGTACATCCGGCTACGAGCAGTACTTC.

The chain links TRBV20-1 to TRBJ2-1, with 10 nucleotides matching TRBD1. Germline lookup yields CDR1 DFQATT and CDR2 SNEGSKA (reference sequence). The CDR3 is made up of 13 amino acids. The junction had 7 bases not matched to a gene; V was cut back by 6 bases and J by 8 bases. The CDR3, as DNA: TGCAGTGCGGGACAGGGGAGTACCGATGAGCAGTTCTTC. Amino acid sequence: CSAGQGSTDEQFF.

This rearrangement joins TRBV6-5 to TRBJ1-5, with D possibly TRBD1 on 5 matching bases. The germline V gene encodes CDR1 MNHEY and CDR2 SVGAGI. The CDR3 length is 16 residues. V was pared by 5 bases and J by 4 bases, with 18 bases between. The CDR3, as DNA: TGTGCCAGCAGTCCCGGTGACAGAGTCGGAAATCAGCCCCAGCATTTT. Its translation is CASSPGDRVGNQPQHF.